This passage covers 27 T cell receptor beta chains from one sample sequenced in a study of blood T cell repertoires in COVID-19. TCRdb's copy holds only in-frame clones and misses some; the assay was immunoSEQ multiplex PCR. The sample shows 200,000 to 250,000 clones, over 80% of them seen only once. Sequenced sample: peripheral blood. These receptors were collected from a human donor in a cohort sampled during active COVID-19.

The chain is built from TRBV13 and TRBJ2-1; 7 bases line up with TRBD2. Germline CDR1 and CDR2: PRHDT and FYEKMQ (reference sequence). Trimming took 5 bases from V and 2 from J; bases not matched to a gene: 9. The CDR3 is 16 amino acids. CDR3 DNA sequence: TGTGCCAGCAGCCCACAGCGGGATTTGCCCTACAATGAGCAGTTCTTC. It is translated as CASSPQRDLPYNEQFF.

This sequence joins TRBV7-8 and TRBJ2-1; 11 positions agree with TRBD1. The trim removed 0 bases at V and 8 bases at J, leaving 3 bases unmatched. Germline lookup yields CDR1 SGHVS and CDR2 FQNEAQ. The CDR3 is 15 residues long. CDR3 sequence: CASSLARTGGYEQFF. CDR3 bases: TGTGCCAGCAGCTTAGCCCGGACAGGGGGCTATGAGCAGTTCTTC.

As for this clone: Other nucleotide sequences from this sample produce the same CDR3. The chain has TRBV7-3 and TRBJ2-1, with TRBD2 identical over 12 bases. CDR1 SGHTA and CDR2 FQGTGA come from the germline V gene. The CDR3 totals 15 residues. V lost 4 bases and J lost 4; bases outside the gene matches: 2. CDR3 region: CASSSGLAGYNEQFF. The CDR3 DNA sequence: TGTGCCAGCAGCTCAGGACTAGCGGGATACAATGAGCAGTTCTTC. Using reference TRBV7-3 and TRBJ2-1 for the parts outside the CDR3, the full variable domain is GAGVSQTPSNKVTEKGKYVELRCDPISGHTALYWYRQSLGQGPEFLIYFQGTGAADDSGLPNDRFFAVRPEGSVSTLKIQRTERGDSAVYLCASSSGLAGYNEQFFGPGTRLTVL.

The chain is built from TRBV28 and TRBJ2-7, with TRBD2 matching 8 bases. The germline V gene has CDR1 MDHEN and CDR2 SYDVKM. The V segment lost 8 bases and the J segment 0 bases; nucleotides outside the gene matches: 9. CDR3 size: 15 residues. The CDR3 is CASSQPGTSSYEQYF. The CDR3 DNA reads TGTGCCAGCTCACAACCCGGGACTAGCTCCTACGAGCAGTACTTC.

The CDR3: CASSYSASSQETQYF. The CDR3 region has the DNA TGTGCCAGCAGTTACTCGGCTAGCTCCCAAGAGACCCAGTACTTC. The genes are TRBV6-5 and TRBJ2-5, with a weak D call TRBD2 (5 bases). Germline V gene sequence: CDR1 MNHEY, CDR2 SVGAGI. This CDR3 contains 15 residues. Between the trimmed V and J ends, which lost 0 bases and 1 base, there was a span of 9 bases.

V is TRBV24-1 and J is TRBJ2-1, with a possible D match to TRBD1 (6 bases). Trimming shortened V by 5 bases and J by 0 bases, and 13 bases separated the two germline ends. The V gene's germline CDR1 is KGHDR and CDR2 SFDVKD. The CDR3 covers 16 residues. Here the CDR3 DNA reads TGTGCCACCAGTGGGGCGACAGGAAGCTCCTACAATGAGCAGTTCTTC. Protein product: CATSGATGSSYNEQFF.

The gene calls are TRBV6-2 or TRBV6-3 and TRBJ1-4; tentatively, D is TRBD1 (5 bases). The CDR3 consists of 13 residues. Germline V lookup: CDR1 MNHEY, CDR2 SVGEGT. V was pared by 4 bases and J by 8 bases, with 11 bases between. The chain's CDR3 is CASSSQESEKLFF. CDR3 bases: TGTGCCAGCAGTTCACAGGAGAGCGAAAAACTGTTTTTT.

The V call is TRBV19, the J call TRBJ2-7, with a weak D call TRBD1 (6 bases). There are 14 residues in the CDR3. CDR1 and CDR2 (germline): LNHDA, SQIVND (reference sequence). With 6 bases removed from V and 0 bases from J, the gap between germline ends came to 12 bases. For the CDR3, the DNA is TGTGCCAGTAGCCGACAGGAGAGCTCCTACGAGCAGTACTTC. Its translation: CASSRQESSYEQYF.

This clone has only one observation. The rearrangement joins TRBV9 to TRBJ2-5; TRBD2 matches at 7 bases. Germline CDR1 and CDR2: SGDLS and YYNGEE. The CDR3 loop spans 14 amino acids. J was trimmed by 5 bases and V by 0 bases; bases with no gene match: 4. CDR3 sequence (DNA): TGTGCCAGCAGCGTAGGGGTGGGAGGGGAGACCCAGTACTTC. Amino acids: CASSVGVGGETQYF. The whole variable domain, filled in from reference TRBV9 and TRBJ2-5, reads DSGVTQTPKHLITATGQRVTLRCSPRSGDLSVYWYQQSLDQGLQFLIQYYNGEERAKGNILERFSAQQFPDLHSELNLSSLELGDSALYFCASSVGVGGETQYFGPGTRLLVL.

The rearrangement joins TRBV5-1 to TRBJ2-7; 7 bases line up with TRBD1. This CDR3 comprises 18 residues. CDR1 SGHRS and CDR2 YFSETQ come from the germline V gene. Trimming took 4 bases from V and 3 from J; bases not matched to a gene: 19. CDR3 in amino acids: CASSHNWPNRGRSYEQYF. DNA for the CDR3: TGCGCCAGCAGCCACAATTGGCCAAACAGGGGTAGAAGCTACGAGCAGTACTTC. Using reference TRBV5-1 and TRBJ2-7 for the parts outside the CDR3, the full variable domain is KAGVTQTPRYLIKTRGQQVTLSCSPISGHRSVSWYQQTPGQGLQFLFEYFSETQRNKGNFPGRFSGRQFSNSRSEMNVSTLELGDSALYLCASSHNWPNRGRSYEQYFGPGTRLTVT.

This chain links TRBV7-9 with TRBJ2-7; 7 bases line up with TRBD1. The CDR3 loop spans 13 amino acids. V was clipped by 5 bases and J by 1 base; unmatched bases: 2. Germline CDR1 SEHNR, CDR2 FQNEAQ (reference sequence). The chain's CDR3 is CASSKTGSYEQYF. CDR3 nucleotides: TGTGCCAGCAGCAAGACAGGGTCCTACGAGCAGTACTTC.

In this sample, this clone turned up a few times. This chain connects TRBV5-1 to TRBJ1-1; possible D gene TRBD1, 6 bases. Per germline, CDR1 SGHRS and CDR2 YFSETQ. CDR3 length: 14 residues. V was cut by 4 bases and J by 1 base, with 11 bases left in between. The CDR3 here is CASSRDIRNTEAFF. CDR3 in DNA: TGCGCCAGCAGCCGGGACATCCGGAACACTGAAGCTTTCTTT.

This clone was detected only once. The V call is TRBV5-1, the J call TRBJ2-7; the match to TRBD1 covers 7 bases. The germline CDR1 and CDR2 sequences are SGHRS and YFSETQ. Trimming took 2 bases from V and 4 from J; bases not matched to a gene: 9. The CDR3 is 15 amino acids. The CDR3 protein is CASSFRQGRGYEQYF. The CDR3 coding sequence is TGCGCCAGCAGCTTCCGACAGGGAAGGGGGTACGAGCAGTACTTC.

The chain combines TRBV6-5 with TRBJ1-1; D is uncertain. This CDR3 contains 14 residues. CDR1 and CDR2 from the germline V gene are MNHEY and SVGAGI. Trimming removed 2 bases at V and 1 base at J, with 8 bases between. The DNA for the CDR3 is TGTGCCAGCAGTTACAGGGAGGCGAACACTGAAGCTTTCTTT. Its translation is CASSYREANTEAFF.

The chain is built from TRBV7-2 and TRBJ2-1; 12 nucleotides line up with TRBD1. CDR3 length: 15 amino acids. V dropped 1 base and J dropped 8; count of bases not matched to a gene: 3. Looked up from germline, CDR1 is SGHTA and CDR2 is FQGNSA. The chain's CDR3 is CASSLGGTGGYEQFF. DNA for the CDR3: TGTGCCAGCAGCTTAGGGGGGACAGGGGGCTATGAGCAGTTCTTC.

This clone has a single count. The V gene is TRBV6-6, the J gene TRBJ2-3, with 9 bases fitting TRBD2. The CDR3 covers 14 residues. CDR1 and CDR2 (germline): MNHNY, SVGAGI (reference sequence). V gave up 8 bases and J gave up 1 base; unmatched junction bases: 4. Written as DNA, the CDR3 is TGTGCCAGCTCCAAGCGGGGGGGCACAGATACGCAGTATTTT. The encoded protein is CASSKRGGTDTQYF.

The chain recombines TRBV5-1 with TRBJ2-1; D call uncertain. V was pared by 4 bases and J by 7 bases, with 6 bases between. Germline assignment: CDR1 SGHRS and CDR2 YFSETQ. This CDR3 contains 11 residues. The DNA of the CDR3 is TGCGCCAGCAGCGCGTTGAATGAGCAGTTCTTC. It translates to CASSALNEQFF.

The genes are TRBV6-6 and TRBJ2-1; D remains ambiguous. The germline gives CDR1 MNHNY, CDR2 SVGAGI (reference sequence). CDR3 size: 14 residues. Trimming pared 7 bases from V and 7 bases from J, leaving 17 bases between. The CDR3 nucleotides read TGTGCCAGCACCTCGAGTAGCTCCCTTAATGAGCAGTTCTTC. This encodes CASTSSSSLNEQFF.

This chain uses TRBV5-1 with TRBJ2-7; TRBD1 might be the D (6 bases). Between the trimmed V and J ends, which lost 0 bases and 0 bases, there was a span of 13 bases. CDR3 length: 16 residues. The germline gives CDR1 SGHRS, CDR2 YFSETQ. CDR3: CASSLAPDRTSYEQYF. CDR3 sequence (DNA): TGCGCCAGCAGCTTGGCCCCGGACAGAACCTCCTACGAGCAGTACTTC.

This clone has just one count. The V and J genes are TRBV24-1 and TRBJ2-1; 7 bases are a match to TRBD1. J was trimmed by 3 bases and V by 0 bases; bases with no gene match: 10. Germline CDR1 reads KGHDR; CDR2 reads SFDVKD. This CDR3 spans 18 amino acids. As DNA, the CDR3 is TGTGCCACCAGTGATTTGCGGAGGTCAGGGGACAGCTACAATGAGCAGTTCTTC. It encodes CATSDLRRSGDSYNEQFF.

The gene calls are TRBV6-5 and TRBJ1-1, with D possibly being TRBD1 (6 bases). V was cut by 7 bases and J by 1 base, with 13 bases left in between. CDR1 and CDR2 from the germline V gene are MNHEY and SVGAGI. The CDR3 is made up of 14 amino acids. This chain's CDR3 is CASISPTGNTEAFF. The DNA for the CDR3 is TGTGCCAGCATTTCTCCGACAGGGAACACTGAAGCTTTCTTT.

This clone was seen many times. The rearrangement links TRBV6-2 or TRBV6-3 to TRBJ2-1, with 11 bases fitting TRBD2. The V segment lost 2 bases and the J segment 0 bases; nucleotides outside the gene matches: 6. Germline V CDR1 and CDR2: MNHEY, SVGEGT. The length of the CDR3 is 18 residues. CDR3 sequence: CASSYNSGRGSSYNEQFF. The CDR3 DNA sequence: TGTGCCAGCAGTTACAATAGCGGGAGGGGGAGCTCCTACAATGAGCAGTTCTTC.

V usage is TRBV28 and J usage is TRBJ2-7; 10 nucleotides line up with TRBD2. With V trimmed by 10 bases and J by 3 bases, 18 bases remained unmatched. Germline CDR1 and CDR2: MDHEN and SYDVKM. CDR3 size: 17 residues. Here the CDR3 DNA reads TGTGCCACCGGGACTAGCGCACAGACCCCCTGGGGCTACGAGCAGTACTTC. Protein sequence: CATGTSAQTPWGYEQYF. The variable domain in full, completed from reference TRBV28 and TRBJ2-7, reads DVKVTQSSRYLVKRTGEKVFLECVQDMDHENMFWYRQDPGLGLRLIYFSYDVKMKEKGDIPEGYSVSREKKERFSLILESASTNQTSMYLCATGTSAQTPWGYEQYFGPGTRLTVT.

CDR3: CASTGTGGGSEQFF. CDR3 bases: TGTGCCAGCACCGGGACAGGGGGCGGGAGTGAGCAGTTCTTC. V is TRBV3-1 (or the pseudogene TRBV3-2) and J is TRBJ2-1, with 12 nucleotides matching TRBD1. The CDR3 has 14 residues. J gave up 9 bases and V 7 bases, and 7 bases lay outside the gene matches. Germline assignment: CDR1 LGHDT and CDR2 YNNKEL (reference sequence).

This chain joins TRBV2 and TRBJ2-5, with a possible D match to TRBD1 (6 bases). Germline V gene data show CDR1 as SNHLY and CDR2 as FYNNEI. CDR3 length: 14 amino acids. Trimming took 6 bases from V and 0 from J, leaving 11 bases between them. The CDR3 is CASRRTEYQETQYF. The CDR3 DNA reads TGTGCCAGCAGACGGACAGAGTACCAAGAGACCCAGTACTTC.

The rearrangement uses TRBV5-1 and TRBJ1-2, with D possibly matching TRBD1 (6 bases). The germline CDR1 and CDR2 sequences are SGHRS and YFSETQ. The V and J ends lost 0 bases and 8 bases respectively, with 11 bases between them. The CDR3 sequence is 13 residues long. CDR3 loop: CASSLAGARGYTF. CDR3 sequence (DNA): TGCGCCAGCAGCTTGGCAGGGGCGCGGGGCTACACCTTC.

This clone appeared a single time. This chain links TRBV10-2 with TRBJ2-1; 11 nucleotides line up with TRBD1. The CDR3 extends over 15 amino acids. CDR1 is WSHSY and CDR2 is SAAADI in the germline V gene. V shed 3 bases, J shed 6 bases, and the junction held 4 bases outside the gene matches. The CDR3 loop is CASSDGQGARNEQFF. The CDR3, as DNA: TGCGCCAGCAGTGACGGACAGGGGGCCCGCAATGAGCAGTTCTTC.